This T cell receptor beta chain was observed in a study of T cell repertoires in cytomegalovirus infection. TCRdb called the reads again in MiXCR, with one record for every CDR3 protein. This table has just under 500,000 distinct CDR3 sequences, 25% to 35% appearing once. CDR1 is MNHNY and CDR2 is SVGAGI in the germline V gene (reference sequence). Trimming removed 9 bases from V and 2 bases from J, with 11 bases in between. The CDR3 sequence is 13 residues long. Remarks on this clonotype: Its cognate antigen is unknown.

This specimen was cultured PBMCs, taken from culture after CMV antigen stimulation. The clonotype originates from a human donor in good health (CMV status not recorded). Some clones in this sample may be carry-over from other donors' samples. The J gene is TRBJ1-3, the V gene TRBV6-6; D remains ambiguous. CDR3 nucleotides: TGTGCCAGTGACGTTAAACCTGGAAACACCATATATTTT. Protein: CASDVKPGNTIYF.